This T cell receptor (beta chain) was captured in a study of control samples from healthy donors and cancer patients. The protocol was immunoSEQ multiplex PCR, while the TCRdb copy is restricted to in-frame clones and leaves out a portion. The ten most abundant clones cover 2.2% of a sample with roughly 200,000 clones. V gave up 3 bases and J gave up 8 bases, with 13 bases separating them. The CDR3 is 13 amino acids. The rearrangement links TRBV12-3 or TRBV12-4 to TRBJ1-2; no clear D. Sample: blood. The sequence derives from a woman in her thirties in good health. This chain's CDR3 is CASSFRVSGGYTF. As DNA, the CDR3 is TGTGCCAGCAGTTTTAGAGTCTCCGGGGGCTACACCTTC.